The 17 T cell receptor beta chains in this list originate from one sample, sequenced in a study of blood T cells in healthy people across ages. The second PCR ran roughly 6 to 11 cycles with a sample-barcoded 5' primer and J-beta primers. TCRdb redid the calling of the 5' RACE reads with MiXCR, one entry per CDR3 protein. The data contain 700,000 or so distinct CDR3 sequences, around two fifths of them singletons. Sequenced: blood. These receptors were collected from a man older than 75 in good health.

The V and J genes are TRBV30 and TRBJ2-4; weak D call: TRBD1 (6 bases). This CDR3 comprises 15 residues. Germline CDR1 reads GTSNPN; CDR2 reads SVGIG (reference sequence). With 2 bases removed from V and 0 bases from J, the gap between germline ends came to 11 bases. Written as DNA, the CDR3 is TGTGCCTGGAGTTCAGGGGTCCTAGCCAAAAACATTCAGTACTTC. Its protein product is CAWSSGVLAKNIQYF.

The chain combines TRBV7-6 with TRBJ2-1; TRBD2 aligns across 7 bases. With 1 base clipped from V and 0 bases from J, the junction kept 3 bases outside the gene matches. There are 16 residues in the CDR3. Germline values: CDR1 SGHVS, CDR2 FNYEAQ. CDR3 sequence: CASSLVLAASYNEQFF. CDR3 bases: TGTGCCAGCAGCTTAGTTCTAGCGGCCTCCTACAATGAGCAGTTCTTC.

This chain connects TRBV24-1 to TRBJ2-6; no clear D. The CDR3 contains 17 residues. Trimming took off 2 bases at V and 2 bases at J, with 12 bases between the two ends. The V gene's germline CDR1 is KGHDR and CDR2 SFDVKD. CDR3 bases: TGTGCCACCAGTGATTCAGGAAGTCTGCCTGGGGCCAACGTCCTGACTTTC. It is translated as CATSDSGSLPGANVLTF.

This clonotype was picked up many times. The chain recombines TRBV20-1 with TRBJ2-2; D perhaps matches TRBD2 (6 bases). This CDR3 spans 15 amino acids. Between the trimmed V and J ends, which lost 1 base and 6 bases, there was a span of 15 bases. CDR1 and CDR2 (germline): DFQATT, SNEGSKA (reference sequence). The CDR3 DNA reads as TGCAGTGCTAGAGTAATAAAGGGACTCGCCGGGGAGCTGTTTTTT. Translating gives CSARVIKGLAGELFF.

Ten or more counts support this clonotype. This may be a read error: a much more frequent sequence differs by one nucleotide. The chain combines TRBV24-1 with TRBJ2-5; D is possibly TRBD1 or TRBD2 (5 bases each). In germline, CDR1 is KGHDR, CDR2 SFDVKD. The CDR3 extends over 12 amino acids. With 7 bases removed from V and 11 bases from J, the gap between germline ends came to 16 bases. Here the CDR3 reads CATRMWGNEQYF. The CDR3 nucleotides read TGTGCCACCAGGATGTGGGGGAATGAGCAGTACTTC.

CDR3 coding DNA: TGCGCCAGCAGCTTGGATGGGACAGGGGCCTACGAGCAGTACTTC. This encodes CASSLDGTGAYEQYF. The V call is TRBV5-1, the J call TRBJ2-5; 10 bases agree with TRBD1. The closer fit of TRBJ2-7 to the DNA end suggests the J call may be wrong. Germline lookup yields CDR1 SGHRS and CDR2 YFSETQ. The CDR3 runs 15 residues.

Points on this clonotype: A single base separates this from a much larger clone, so it may be a read error. J is TRBJ2-6 and V is TRBV4-2; tentatively, D is TRBD1 (5 bases). CDR1 LGHNA and CDR2 YNFKEQ come from the germline V gene. This CDR3 comprises 14 residues. CDR3 residues: CASSQASGADVLTF. CDR3 DNA: TGTGCCAGCAGCCAAGCGTCTGGGGCCGACGTCCTGACTTTC.

This sequence joins TRBV20-1 and TRBJ2-3; D might be TRBD1 (6 bases). V was cut by 0 bases and J by 1 base, with 11 bases left in between. The CDR3 covers 15 residues. Germline CDR1 reads DFQATT; CDR2 reads SNEGSKA (reference sequence). The CDR3 DNA sequence: TGCAGTGCTAGAGACCCCAGGGGTGGCACAGATACGCAGTATTTT. Protein sequence: CSARDPRGGTDTQYF.

The rearrangement uses TRBV5-1 and TRBJ2-1; TRBD1 matches 10 bases. With 4 bases clipped from V and 4 bases from J, the junction kept 11 bases outside the gene matches. The germline gives CDR1 SGHRS, CDR2 YFSETQ. The CDR3 spans 17 residues. For the CDR3, the DNA is TGCGCCAGCAGCAAATCCCGGACAGGGGGGGCATACAATGAGCAGTTCTTC. Translating it yields CASSKSRTGGAYNEQFF.

This clonotype was observed a few times. The chain joins TRBV18 to TRBJ2-3; D might be TRBD1 (7 bases). Germline lookup yields CDR1 KGHSH and CDR2 LQKENI. The V and J ends lost 6 bases and 5 bases respectively, with 18 bases between them. The length of the CDR3 is 15 residues. The CDR3 region is CASSRQGGTQDTQYF. The CDR3 DNA reads as TGTGCCAGCTCCCGCCAGGGGGGCACACAAGATACGCAGTATTTT. Using reference TRBV18 and TRBJ2-3 for the parts outside the CDR3, the full variable domain is NAGVMQNPRHLVRRRGQEARLRCSPMKGHSHVYWYRQLPEEGLKFMVYLQKENIIDESGMPKERFSAEFPKEGPSILRIQQVVRGDSAAYFCASSRQGGTQDTQYFGPGTRLTVL.

A few counts support this clonotype. The chain links TRBV29-1 to TRBJ2-3, with D possibly TRBD2 on 7 matching bases. The CDR3 extends over 15 amino acids. The ends were cut back, 5 bases at V and 4 bases at J, with 19 bases in the middle. Looked up from germline, CDR1 is SQVTM and CDR2 is ANQGSEA. The CDR3 DNA sequence: TGCAGCGTTCCCGTTAGGGGGGGGGCCGCAGATACGCAGTATTTT. It encodes CSVPVRGGAADTQYF.

This clonotype is a singleton in its sample. The rearrangement joins TRBV7-2 to TRBJ2-2; possible D gene TRBD2, 5 bases. Germline values: CDR1 SGHTA, CDR2 FQGNSA. Trimming left V 6 bases short and J 1 base short, with 9 bases between. This CDR3 region has 14 residues. The CDR3 nucleotides are TGTGCCAGCAGTTCTCGGGGGAACACCGGGGAGCTGTTTTTT. Translation: CASSSRGNTGELFF.

With regard to this clonotype: Its ends do not fully match the called genes, so a read error is possible. CDR3 amino acids: CASHRTGVSCNEQFF. The DNA for the CDR3 is TGTGCCAGCCACCGGACAGGCGTCTCCTGCAATGAGCAGTTCTTC. The gene calls are TRBV6-2 or TRBV6-3 and TRBJ2-1, with 7 nucleotides matching TRBD1. This CDR3 has 15 amino acids. Germline values: CDR1 MNHEY, CDR2 SVGEGT.

The sample holds one count of this clonotype. The chain is built from TRBV7-2 and TRBJ2-1; D possibly uses TRBD1 or TRBD2 (5 bases each). This CDR3 spans 18 amino acids. Trimming cost V 3 bases and J 4 bases, with 22 bases left between them. The germline gives CDR1 SGHTA, CDR2 FQGNSA. The CDR3 sequence is CASSFDVGTPLLYNEQFF. As DNA, the CDR3 is TGTGCCAGCAGCTTCGATGTGGGGACCCCACTACTATACAATGAGCAGTTCTTC.

This clonotype was detected many times. Written as DNA, the CDR3 is TGCAGTGCTAGAGATCCAGGGGGATATAGTGGCTACACCTTC. Translating it yields CSARDPGGYSGYTF. This rearrangement joins TRBV20-1 to TRBJ1-2, with TRBD1 matching over 7 bases. The CDR3 runs 14 residues. Per germline, CDR1 DFQATT and CDR2 SNEGSKA (reference sequence). V lost 0 bases, J lost 7 bases, and 8 bases stayed unmatched.

The chain uses TRBV29-1 and TRBJ2-4; no clear D gene. The length of the CDR3 is 12 residues. Between the trimmed V and J ends, which lost 3 bases and 6 bases, there was a span of 9 bases. Germline CDR1 and CDR2: SQVTM and ANQGSEA. Here the CDR3 reads CSVEDPPNIQYF. Here the CDR3 DNA reads TGCAGCGTTGAGGACCCCCCAAACATTCAGTACTTC. Full variable domain (outside the CDR3, taken from reference TRBV29-1 and TRBJ2-4): SAVISQKPSRDICQRGTSLTIQCQVDSQVTMMFWYRQQPGQSLTLIATANQGSEATYESGFVIDKFPISRPNLTFSTLTVSNMSPEDSSIYLCSVEDPPNIQYFGAGTRLSVL.

CDR3 sequence (DNA): TGTGCCAGCAGCCCGGACTACACCTACAATGAGCAGTACTTC. This translates into CASSPDYTYNEQYF. The V call is TRBV28, the J call TRBJ2-1; tentative D call: TRBD2 (6 bases). The J call may be incorrect, as the DNA end agrees better with TRBJ2-7. Germline lookup yields CDR1 MDHEN and CDR2 SYDVKM. This CDR3 has 14 amino acids.